This T cell receptor beta chain was captured in a study of blood T cell repertoires in COVID-19. Overall study context: From the United States, Italy and Spain came samples of acute and convalescent COVID-19. Sample material is recorded as cDNA or gDNA derived from T cells, B-cell-depleted T cells, or PBMCs.

In the source study's methods: Nucleated cell number was recorded as an estimate derived from reference gene primer amplification. Sequencing used immunoSEQ multiplex PCR; TCRdb keeps in-frame clones, though not all of them. V and J calls and clone size are those listed in that table; D and trimming were worked out from the DNA. Among about 180,000 clones listed, roughly 88% were seen once. CDR3 size: 13 residues. In germline, CDR1 is MNHNY, CDR2 SVGAGI (reference sequence). The V end was cut by 8 bases, the J end by 4 bases, with 12 bases between. The TCR sequence derives from a woman in her 30s with acute or convalescent COVID-19. This chain connects TRBV6-6 to TRBJ2-1, with D possibly being TRBD2 (5 bases). Sequencing input: peripheral blood. CDR3 nucleotides: TGTGCCAGCTTAGTGGGAGCTTACAATGAGCAGTTCTTC. Encoded protein: CASLVGAYNEQFF.